The next 16 T cell receptor beta chains were all read from a single sample in a study of cytomegalovirus exposure and HLA in healthy donors. Method: immunoSEQ multiplex PCR; TCRdb's copy keeps in-frame clones and lacks some. The sample carries some 140,000 clones, 80% to 90% recorded once. Sequenced input: PBMCs. The receptors originated from a young man in good health and CMV-seronegative.

The chain couples TRBV6-1 to TRBJ1-6, with TRBD1 as a possible D gene (5 bases). From germline, CDR1 is MNHNS and CDR2 SASEGT. Trimming cost V 5 bases and J 10 bases, with 12 bases left between them. The CDR3 consists of 13 residues. The CDR3 region has the DNA TGTGCCAGCAGTTCCAGGGTCAGGTCACCCCTCCACTTT. This sequence encodes CASSSRVRSPLHF.

The CDR3 spells CATSRGAGDNEKLFF. Written as DNA, the CDR3 is TGTGCCACCAGCAGAGGGGCAGGGGATAATGAAAAACTGTTTTTT. The chain has TRBV15 and TRBJ1-4, with D possibly TRBD1 on 6 matching bases. This CDR3 has 15 residues. The germline CDR1 and CDR2 sequences are LNHNV and YYDKDF (reference sequence). V lost 1 base to trimming and J lost 4 bases, with 10 bases between them. The whole variable domain, remainder taken from reference TRBV15 and TRBJ1-4, is DAMVIQNPRYQVTQFGKPVTLSCSQTLNHNVMYWYQQKSSQAPKLLFHYYDKDFNNEADTPDNFQSRRPNTSFCFLDIRSPGLGDTAMYLCATSRGAGDNEKLFFGSGTQLSVL.

The J gene is TRBJ1-2, the V gene TRBV7-2; D is unclear. The CDR3 loop spans 16 amino acids. V was trimmed by 5 bases and J by 4 bases, leaving 20 bases between them. Germline V gene lookup returns CDR1 SGHTA and CDR2 FQGNSA. The CDR3 here is CASSLLLGQAGYGYTF. DNA for the CDR3: TGTGCCAGCAGCCTTCTACTAGGCCAGGCGGGCTATGGCTACACCTTC.

The CDR3 DNA follows: TGTGCCAGCAGCCTCCGACAGGGCTACGAGCAGTACTTC. Amino acid sequence: CASSLRQGYEQYF. This chain links TRBV9 with TRBJ2-7; 7 bases are a match to TRBD1. Germline loops: CDR1 SGDLS, CDR2 YYNGEE. Trimming took 4 bases from V and 3 from J; bases not matched to a gene: 4. The CDR3 runs to 13 residues.

This chain connects TRBV27 to TRBJ1-1; 7 nucleotides agree with TRBD1. This CDR3 is built from 14 residues. Germline assignment: CDR1 MNHEY and CDR2 SMNVEV (reference sequence). J gave up 7 bases and V 3 bases, and 8 bases lay outside the gene matches. In nucleotides, the CDR3 is TGTGCCAGCAGTTTGAGGGGGCGGACAGTTGAAGCTTTCTTT. Its translation: CASSLRGRTVEAFF.

V is TRBV2 and J is TRBJ2-5; 9 bases agree with TRBD2. The germline V gene has CDR1 SNHLY and CDR2 FYNNEI. V shed 11 bases, J shed 4 bases, and the junction held 14 bases outside the gene matches. This CDR3 spans 15 amino acids. CDR3 loop: CAAQGRLADRETQYF. Here the CDR3 DNA reads TGTGCCGCCCAAGGTCGACTAGCGGACCGAGAGACCCAGTACTTC.

There are a few counts of this clone. The V and J genes are TRBV11-2 and TRBJ2-7; weak D call: TRBD2 (5 bases). V was pared by 6 bases and J by 1 base, with 13 bases between. There are 14 residues in the CDR3. Looked up from germline, CDR1 is SGHAT and CDR2 is FQNNGV. In DNA, the CDR3 is TGTGCCAGCAGGGAGGTAGGAGGTTCCTACGAGCAGTACTTC. Amino acid sequence: CASREVGGSYEQYF.

The chain couples TRBV19 to TRBJ2-5; 8 nucleotides agree with TRBD1. J lost 5 bases, V lost 6 bases, and 8 bases had no gene match. CDR3 size: 14 residues. In germline, CDR1 is LNHDA, CDR2 SQIVND (reference sequence). Here the CDR3 DNA reads TGTGCCAGTAGGGACAGGGCGGGCGTTGAGACCCAGTACTTC. This encodes CASRDRAGVETQYF.

CDR3 nucleotides: TGTGCCAGCAGTGCTCTAGCGGGGGGTGGAGAGACCCAGTACTTC. This gives the protein CASSALAGGGETQYF. The chain links TRBV6-1 to TRBJ2-5, with 11 bases identical to TRBD2. Germline V CDR1 and CDR2: MNHNS, SASEGT. V was clipped by 4 bases and J by 4 bases; unmatched bases: 5. The CDR3 loop spans 15 amino acids.

In its sample, this clone was seen once. This chain uses TRBV5-1 with TRBJ2-5, with TRBD1 identical over 9 bases. With 4 bases clipped from V and 2 bases from J, the junction kept 12 bases outside the gene matches. The germline V gene encodes CDR1 SGHRS and CDR2 YFSETQ. The CDR3 is 17 amino acids. The DNA for the CDR3 is TGCGCCAGCAGCCTATACAGGGGGCGGGTTGAGCAAGAGACCCAGTACTTC. This translates into CASSLYRGRVEQETQYF.

The CDR3 spells CASSLVTGSGELFF. The CDR3 coding sequence is TGTGCCAGCAGCTTGGTCACAGGGTCCGGGGAGCTGTTTTTT. The rearrangement links TRBV7-7 to TRBJ2-2; maybe TRBD1 (6 bases). The V end was cut by 3 bases, the J end by 6 bases, with 11 bases between. Germline assignment: CDR1 SSHAT and CDR2 FNYEAQ (reference sequence). The CDR3 runs 14 residues.

The chain is built from TRBV10-1 and TRBJ2-6; D is ambiguous. Trimming took off 7 bases at V and 0 bases at J, with 7 bases between the two ends. The CDR3 loop spans 14 amino acids. Germline loops: CDR1 WNHNN, CDR2 SYGVQD (reference sequence). The CDR3 DNA follows: TGCGCCAGCACGCCTATCTCTGGGGCCAACGTCCTGACTTTC. Translation: CASTPISGANVLTF.

This clone was observed a handful of times. The V and J genes are TRBV5-1 and TRBJ1-6; D is undetermined. The CDR3 sequence is 13 residues long. From germline, CDR1 is SGHRS and CDR2 YFSETQ. The V end was cut by 0 bases, the J end by 9 bases, with 7 bases between. CDR3 protein: CASSLGGSSPLHF. The CDR3 DNA reads TGCGCCAGCAGCTTGGGAGGTAGTTCACCCCTCCACTTT.

The chain employs TRBV27 and TRBJ1-5, with 8 bases aligning to TRBD1. In germline, CDR1 is MNHEY, CDR2 SMNVEV (reference sequence). The V segment lost 6 bases and the J segment 8 bases; nucleotides outside the gene matches: 12. There are 15 residues in the CDR3. This CDR3 is CASSKGTGGYEPQHF. CDR3 nucleotide sequence: TGTGCCAGCAGCAAAGGGACAGGTGGTTATGAGCCCCAGCATTTT.

The rearrangement joins TRBV2 to TRBJ2-3, with TRBD1 matching 9 bases. V dropped 4 bases and J dropped 3; count of bases not matched to a gene: 8. This CDR3 has 16 residues. The germline V gene has CDR1 SNHLY and CDR2 FYNNEI. This CDR3 is CASSALTGGETDTQYF. CDR3 DNA: TGTGCCAGCAGTGCACTTACAGGGGGCGAAACAGATACGCAGTATTTT.

The CDR3 coding sequence is TGTGCCAGCAGCGAAGGGGGACAGCCCCAAGAGACCCAGTACTTC. Protein sequence: CASSEGGQPQETQYF. The chain is built from TRBV9 and TRBJ2-5, with 7 positions matching TRBD1. The CDR3 runs 15 residues. Per the germline V gene, CDR1 is SGDLS and CDR2 is YYNGEE. The V and J ends lost 3 bases and 1 base, in that order; junction bases with no gene match: 6.